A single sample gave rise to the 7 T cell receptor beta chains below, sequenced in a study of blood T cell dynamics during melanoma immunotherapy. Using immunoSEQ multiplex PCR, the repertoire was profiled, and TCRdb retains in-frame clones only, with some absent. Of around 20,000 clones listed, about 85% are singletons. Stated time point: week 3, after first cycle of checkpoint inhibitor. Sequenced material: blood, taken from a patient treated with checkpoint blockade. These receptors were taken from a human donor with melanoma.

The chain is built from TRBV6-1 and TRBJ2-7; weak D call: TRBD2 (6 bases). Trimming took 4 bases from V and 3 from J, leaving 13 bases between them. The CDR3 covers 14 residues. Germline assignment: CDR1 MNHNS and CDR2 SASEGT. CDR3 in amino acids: CASSAEGPRYEQYF. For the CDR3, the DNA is TGTGCCAGCAGTGCGGAGGGGCCCCGCTACGAGCAGTACTTC.

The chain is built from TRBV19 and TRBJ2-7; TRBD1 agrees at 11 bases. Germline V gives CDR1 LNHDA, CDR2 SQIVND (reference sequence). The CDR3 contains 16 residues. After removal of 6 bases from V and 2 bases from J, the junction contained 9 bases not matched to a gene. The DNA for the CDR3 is TGTGCCAGTAGCCCCATACCGGGACAGGGGGCCTACGAGCAGTACTTC. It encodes CASSPIPGQGAYEQYF. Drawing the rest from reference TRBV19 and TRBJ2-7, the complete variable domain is DGGITQSPKYLFRKEGQNVTLSCEQNLNHDAMYWYRQDPGQGLRLIYYSQIVNDFQKGDIAEGYSVSREKKESFPLTVTSAQKNPTAFYLCASSPIPGQGAYEQYFGPGTRLTVT.

Here the CDR3 DNA reads TGTGCCAGCAGCCCCCGGGATTATACCTACGAGCAGTACTTC. Amino acid sequence: CASSPRDYTYEQYF. This chain uses TRBV7-9 with TRBJ2-5; a weak D match, TRBD2 (5 bases). With the DNA end fitting TRBJ2-7 better, the J assignment may be wrong. CDR1 SEHNR and CDR2 FQNEAQ come from the germline V gene (reference sequence). This CDR3 contains 14 residues.

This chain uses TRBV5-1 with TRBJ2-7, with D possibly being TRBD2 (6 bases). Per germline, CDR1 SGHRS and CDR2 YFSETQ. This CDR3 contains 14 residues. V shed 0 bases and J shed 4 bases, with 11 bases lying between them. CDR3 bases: TGCGCCAGCAGCTTGGCCGCGGCGGGATACGAGCAGTACTTC. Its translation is CASSLAAAGYEQYF.

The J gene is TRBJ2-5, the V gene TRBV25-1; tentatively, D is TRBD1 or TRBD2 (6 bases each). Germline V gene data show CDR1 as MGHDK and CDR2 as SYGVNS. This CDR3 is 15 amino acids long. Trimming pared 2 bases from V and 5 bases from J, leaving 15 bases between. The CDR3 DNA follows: TGTGCCAGCAGTGAACGGTGGGGGGCCGGGGAGACCCAGTACTTC. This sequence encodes CASSERWGAGETQYF.

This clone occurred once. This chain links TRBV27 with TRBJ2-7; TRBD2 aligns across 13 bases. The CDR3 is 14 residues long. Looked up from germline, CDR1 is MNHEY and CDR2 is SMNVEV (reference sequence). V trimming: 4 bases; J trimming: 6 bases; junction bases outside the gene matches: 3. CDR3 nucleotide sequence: TGTGCCAGCAGTTGGGGACTAGCGGGATTCGAGCAGTACTTC. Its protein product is CASSWGLAGFEQYF.

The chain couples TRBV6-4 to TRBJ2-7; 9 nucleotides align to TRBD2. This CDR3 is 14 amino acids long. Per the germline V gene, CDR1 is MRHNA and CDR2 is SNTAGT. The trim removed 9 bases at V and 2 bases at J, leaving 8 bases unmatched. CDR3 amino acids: CASVPSGNTYEQYF. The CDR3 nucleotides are TGTGCCAGTGTCCCTAGCGGGAATACCTACGAGCAGTACTTC.